This T cell receptor (beta chain) derives from a study of T-cell reconstitution after alpha-beta-depleted transplantation in children. As regards this clonotype: Its antigen is still unknown.

The study's findings and limits: Diversity of TCRbeta at day 60 was high in some patients, arising from surviving recipient T cells and thymic progenitors.

Molecular barcoding with unique molecular identifiers was used for the TCRbeta library. TCRdb re-analysed the PCR reads in MiXCR, keeping a single row per CDR3 protein. The sample consists of about 500,000 distinct CDR3 sequences, approximately 10% of them appearing once. Sequenced here: PBMCs, mostly from graft donor cells, sampled 180 days after TCRalphabeta/CD19-depleted stem cell transplant. The receptor was isolated from a female patient younger than 10 who had a stem cell transplant for aplastic anemia, so the T cells may come from the graft donor.

This CDR3 reads CASSLRDSGRASYNEQFF. CDR3 DNA sequence: TGTGCCAGCAGCTTAAGGGATAGCGGGAGGGCTAGCTACAATGAGCAGTTCTTC. This sequence joins TRBV7-3 and TRBJ2-1; 11 bases agree with TRBD2. Germline assignment: CDR1 SGHTA and CDR2 FQGTGA. The V segment lost 1 base and the J segment 3 bases; nucleotides outside the gene matches: 8. This CDR3 has 18 amino acids. Drawing the rest from reference TRBV7-3 and TRBJ2-1, the complete variable domain is GAGVSQTPSNKVTEKGKYVELRCDPISGHTALYWYRQSLGQGPEFLIYFQGTGAADDSGLPNDRFFAVRPEGSVSTLKIQRTERGDSAVYLCASSLRDSGRASYNEQFFGPGTRLTVL.